This TCR beta chain was sequenced for a study of tumor-infiltrating lymphocytes in primary liver carcinoma. Priming with a constant-region primer yielded TCR beta cDNA from 450 to 600 ng total RNA. Libraries covering TCR beta were generated through three nested multiplex PCR rounds (using a slightly modified ARM-PCR). A C-beta reverse primer was combined with TRBV1-TRBV30 forward primers in the first two PCR rounds, and each round had 10 cycles. TCRdb re-called the multiplex PCR reads with MiXCR, one entry per CDR3 protein. The data show approximately 110,000 distinct CDR3 sequences, 64% seen once. Joint extraction of RNA and DNA used roughly 20-33 mg of bulk tissue that was unsorted. The CDR3 has 15 residues. Trimming shortened V by 2 bases and J by 4 bases, and 14 bases separated the two germline ends. The V gene's germline CDR1 is LGHNA and CDR2 YNFKEQ.

V and J are TRBV4-2 and TRBJ1-2, with D uncertain. The sequenced material came from liver tumor tissue from sampling region 3. Subset: tumor region T3, left-lateral pole. The receptor was isolated from an older woman with primary liver carcinoma and hepatitis B virus infection. The CDR3 reads CASSQCSEQTYGYTF. As DNA, the CDR3 is TGTGCCAGCAGCCAATGCTCTGAACAGACCTATGGCTACACCTTC.